This TCR beta chain was captured in a study of TET2 disruption in CD19-targeted CAR T cells. V lost 3 bases and J 3 bases, leaving 9 bases between the germline ends. The CDR3 covers 14 residues. Germline V CDR1 and CDR2: LNHDA, SQIVND (reference sequence). Stated treatment: autologous CTL019 cells: CD19 CAR with 4-1BB and CD3 zeta domains. A CD19 CAR with TCR zeta and 4-1BB domains was used. Leukapheresis of peripheral blood supplied the T cells used to manufacture CTL019. Of note for this clone: The antigen is undetermined. The sequenced fragment ends 3 residues before the CDR3 boundary, so the rest is inferred from the germline J gene.

Clones were read by immunoSEQ multiplex PCR, and TCRdb kept only the in-frame ones, dropping some. The ten most abundant clones cover roughly 1.9% of a sample with around 27,000 clones. This TCR was sampled from a man between 65 and 80 years old with chronic lymphocytic leukemia. The chain recombines TRBV19 with TRBJ1-5; D might be TRBD1 (5 bases). Sequences were derived from CD8- CAR+ T cells sorted from cultured blood T cells, sampled for CD19 CAR T cell therapy. Subset defined: CD8-negative CAR-positive T cells from the infusion product. CDR3 loop: CASSMQGLNQPQHF. The part of the CDR3 DNA that was read is TGTGCCAGTAGTATGCAGGGCCTCAATCAGCCC. The entire variable domain, with the rest obtained from reference TRBV19 and TRBJ1-5, is as follows: DGGITQSPKYLFRKEGQNVTLSCEQNLNHDAMYWYRQDPGQGLRLIYYSQIVNDFQKGDIAEGYSVSREKKESFPLTVTSAQKNPTAFYLCASSMQGLNQPQHFGDGTRLSIL.